The text below deals with one T cell receptor (beta chain). Antigen specificity is unknown. These data come from a study of T cell repertoires in ileal Crohn's disease. Study-level information: Surgery for a complication: stricturing in around 60%, penetrating in approximately 40%.

Broader study findings: Compared with non-smokers, active smokers at surgery showed more clonal expansions. Sorted CD8 T cells held more high-frequency clones than CD4.

Clones were sequenced by immunoSEQ multiplex PCR, and TCRdb holds only the in-frame ones, with some missing. The table records some 15,000 clones, 60% of them present only once. The germline V gene encodes CDR1 SNHLY and CDR2 FYNNEI. Unmatched junction bases numbered 4, after V lost 1 base and J lost 1 base. The CDR3 contains 15 residues. The chain joins TRBV2 to TRBJ2-7, with 7 bases aligning to TRBD1. The TCR comes from an adult with Crohn's disease. The source material was ileal tissue. CDR3 DNA sequence: TGTGCCAGCAGTGAAGGGGACAGTCGATCCTACGAGCAGTACTTC. It yields the protein CASSEGDSRSYEQYF.